One TCR beta chain is described in this entry. Its antigen remains unidentified. CDR1 and CDR2 from the germline V gene are MGHRA and YSYEKL. The CDR3 runs to 15 residues. Trimming removed 3 bases from V and 0 bases from J, with 9 bases in between. This entry is derived from a study of shared clonotypes between healthy human individuals. Naive CD8 populations comprised CD45RO-negative cells positively selected for CCR7, excluding terminally differentiated effector memory CD45RA+ cells. Study-wide points: A handful of donors showed sharing of around 5.3% of naive CD4 clonotypes. Generation of non-shared clonotypes was less probable than generation of clonotypes shared by all four donors. The study's rarefaction showed incomplete sorted-subset sequencing despite large depth.

Original methodology: Junction-only immunoSEQ data arrived without quality scores, meaning filtering differed. The method was immunoSEQ multiplex PCR; TCRdb's version includes in-frame clones alone and lacks a portion of them. V and J calls and clone size follow that table, whereas D and trimming were derived from the DNA. The sample has about 2 million clones, over 85% seen once; the top ten hold approximately 1%. This TCR derives from a man aged 18-30 years in good health. The gene calls are TRBV4-1 and TRBJ2-1; D unresolved. The sample taken for sequencing was naive CD8+ T cells sorted from blood. The CDR3 region has the DNA TGCGCCAGCAGCCACCCAACCGGCTCCTACAATGAGCAGTTCTTC. This codes for CASSHPTGSYNEQFF.